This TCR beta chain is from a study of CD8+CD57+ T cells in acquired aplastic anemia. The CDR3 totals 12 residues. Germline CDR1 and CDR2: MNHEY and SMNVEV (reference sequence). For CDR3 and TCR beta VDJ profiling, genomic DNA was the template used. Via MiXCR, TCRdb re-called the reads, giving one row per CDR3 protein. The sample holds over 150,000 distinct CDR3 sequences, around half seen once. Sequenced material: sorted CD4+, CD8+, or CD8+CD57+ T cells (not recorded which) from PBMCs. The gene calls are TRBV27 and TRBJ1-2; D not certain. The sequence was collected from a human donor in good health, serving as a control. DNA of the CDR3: TGTAAGAGCGGCAGGCCCAACTATGGCTACACCTTC. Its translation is CKSGRPNYGYTF.